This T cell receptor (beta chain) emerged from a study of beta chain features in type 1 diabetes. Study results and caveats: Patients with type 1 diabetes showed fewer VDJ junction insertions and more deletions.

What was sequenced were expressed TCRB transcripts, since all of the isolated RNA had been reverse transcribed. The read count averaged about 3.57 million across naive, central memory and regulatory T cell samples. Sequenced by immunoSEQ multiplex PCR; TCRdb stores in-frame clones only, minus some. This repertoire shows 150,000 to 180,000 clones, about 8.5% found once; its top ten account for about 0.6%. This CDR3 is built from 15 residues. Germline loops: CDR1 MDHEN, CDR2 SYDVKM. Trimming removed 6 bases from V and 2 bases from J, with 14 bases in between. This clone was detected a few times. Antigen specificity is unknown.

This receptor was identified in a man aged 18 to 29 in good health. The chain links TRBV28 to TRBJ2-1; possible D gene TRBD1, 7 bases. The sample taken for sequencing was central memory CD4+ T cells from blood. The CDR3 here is CASRTPGGTYNEQFF. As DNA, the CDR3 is TGTGCCAGCAGGACCCCAGGGGGGACCTACAATGAGCAGTTCTTC. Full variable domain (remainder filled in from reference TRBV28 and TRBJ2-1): DVKVTQSSRYLVKRTGEKVFLECVQDMDHENMFWYRQDPGLGLRLIYFSYDVKMKEKGDIPEGYSVSREKKERFSLILESASTNQTSMYLCASRTPGGTYNEQFFGPGTRLTVL.